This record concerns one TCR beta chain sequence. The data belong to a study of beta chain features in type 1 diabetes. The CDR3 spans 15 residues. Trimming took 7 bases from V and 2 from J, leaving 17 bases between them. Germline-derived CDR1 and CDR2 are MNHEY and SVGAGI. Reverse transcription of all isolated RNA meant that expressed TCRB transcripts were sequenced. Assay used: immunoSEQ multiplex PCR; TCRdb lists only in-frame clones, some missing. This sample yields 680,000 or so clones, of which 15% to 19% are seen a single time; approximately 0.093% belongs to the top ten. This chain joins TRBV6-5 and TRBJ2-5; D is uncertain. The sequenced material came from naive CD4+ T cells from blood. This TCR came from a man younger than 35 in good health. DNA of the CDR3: TGTGCCAGCACCCAGTCGAGCGCCGGGCAAGAGACCCAGTACTTC. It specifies CASTQSSAGQETQYF.